Sequencing of this T cell receptor (beta chain) was carried out in a study of blood T cell repertoires in COVID-19. Profiled with immunoSEQ multiplex PCR; TCRdb holds only in-frame clones, not every one. The data hold about 220,000 clones, with roughly 88% observed a single time. The sequencing sample was made of PBMCs or T cells enriched from blood (not recorded which). The receptor was derived from a woman aged 40-49 years with acute COVID-19.

DNA for the CDR3: TGTGCCAGTAGGCCCTTGAAGGGGTTGAACACTGAAGCTTTCTTT. Its translation: CASRPLKGLNTEAFF. This chain uses TRBV19 with TRBJ1-1; maybe TRBD1 (5 bases). Trimming pared 6 bases from V and 0 bases from J, leaving 14 bases between. Germline CDR1 is LNHDA and CDR2 is SQIVND (reference sequence). The CDR3 loop spans 15 amino acids. The full variable domain, its missing parts supplied by reference TRBV19 and TRBJ1-1, is DGGITQSPKYLFRKEGQNVTLSCEQNLNHDAMYWYRQDPGQGLRLIYYSQIVNDFQKGDIAEGYSVSREKKESFPLTVTSAQKNPTAFYLCASRPLKGLNTEAFFGQGTRLTVV.